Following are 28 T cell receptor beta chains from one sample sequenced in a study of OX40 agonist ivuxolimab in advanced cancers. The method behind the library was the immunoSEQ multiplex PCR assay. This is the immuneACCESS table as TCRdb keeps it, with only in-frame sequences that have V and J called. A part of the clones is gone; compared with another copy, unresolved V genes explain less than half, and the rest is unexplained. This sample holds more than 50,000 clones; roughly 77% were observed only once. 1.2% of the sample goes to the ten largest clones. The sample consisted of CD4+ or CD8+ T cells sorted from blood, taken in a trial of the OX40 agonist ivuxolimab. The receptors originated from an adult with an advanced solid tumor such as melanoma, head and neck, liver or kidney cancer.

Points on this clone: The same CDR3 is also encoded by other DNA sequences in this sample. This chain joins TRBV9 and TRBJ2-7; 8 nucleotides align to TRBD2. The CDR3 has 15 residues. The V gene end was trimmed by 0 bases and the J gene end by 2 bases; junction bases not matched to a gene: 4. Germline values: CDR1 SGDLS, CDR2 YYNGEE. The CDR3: CASSVGVAGPYEQYF. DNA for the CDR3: TGTGCCAGCAGCGTAGGTGTAGCGGGGCCCTACGAGCAGTACTTC.

For the CDR3, the DNA is TGTGCCAGCAGCTTACTCTGGCCTACCGGGGAGCTGTTTTTT. This translates into CASSLLWPTGELFF. The rearrangement links TRBV5-6 to TRBJ2-2; D unresolved. V was trimmed by 2 bases and J by 5 bases, leaving 10 bases between them. The CDR3 is 14 amino acids. Germline CDR1 and CDR2: SGHDT and YYEEEE.

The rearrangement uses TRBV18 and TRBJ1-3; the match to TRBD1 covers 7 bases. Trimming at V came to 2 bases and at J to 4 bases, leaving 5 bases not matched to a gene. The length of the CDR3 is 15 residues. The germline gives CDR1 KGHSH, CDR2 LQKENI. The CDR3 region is CASSPDRQGGNTIYF. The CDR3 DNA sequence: TGTGCCAGCTCACCAGATCGACAGGGCGGAAACACCATATATTTT.

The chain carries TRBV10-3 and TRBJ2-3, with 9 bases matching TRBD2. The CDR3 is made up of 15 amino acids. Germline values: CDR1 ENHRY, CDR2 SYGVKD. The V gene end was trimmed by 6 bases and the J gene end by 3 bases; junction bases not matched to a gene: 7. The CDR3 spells CAIREAGGSTDTQYF. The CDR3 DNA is TGTGCCATCAGGGAAGCGGGAGGATCTACAGATACGCAGTATTTT.

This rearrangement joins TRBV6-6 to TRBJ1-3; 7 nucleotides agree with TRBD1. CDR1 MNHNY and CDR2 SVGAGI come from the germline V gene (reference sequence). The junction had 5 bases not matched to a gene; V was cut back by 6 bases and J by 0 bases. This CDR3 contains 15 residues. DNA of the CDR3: TGTGCCAGCAGCAGACAGGGCAGCTCTGGAAACACCATATATTTT. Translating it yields CASSRQGSSGNTIYF.

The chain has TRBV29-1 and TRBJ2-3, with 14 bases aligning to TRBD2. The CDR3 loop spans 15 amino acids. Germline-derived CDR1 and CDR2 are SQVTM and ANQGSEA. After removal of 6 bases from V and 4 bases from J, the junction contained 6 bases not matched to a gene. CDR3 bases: TGCAGCGTGCGTAGACTAGCGGGAGGGTCAGATACGCAGTATTTT. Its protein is CSVRRLAGGSDTQYF.

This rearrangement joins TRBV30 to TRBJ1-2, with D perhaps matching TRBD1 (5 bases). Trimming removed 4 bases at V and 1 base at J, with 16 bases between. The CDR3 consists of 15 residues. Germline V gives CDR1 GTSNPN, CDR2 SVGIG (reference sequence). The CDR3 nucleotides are TGTGCCTGGACTCTTATGGGACGGATTAACTATGGCTACACCTTC. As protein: CAWTLMGRINYGYTF.

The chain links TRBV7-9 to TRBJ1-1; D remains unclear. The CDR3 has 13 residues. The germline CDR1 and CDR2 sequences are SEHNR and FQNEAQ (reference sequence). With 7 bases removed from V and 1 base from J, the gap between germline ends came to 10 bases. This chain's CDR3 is CASNPPTNTEAFF. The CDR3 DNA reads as TGTGCCAGCAACCCTCCAACGAACACTGAAGCTTTCTTT.

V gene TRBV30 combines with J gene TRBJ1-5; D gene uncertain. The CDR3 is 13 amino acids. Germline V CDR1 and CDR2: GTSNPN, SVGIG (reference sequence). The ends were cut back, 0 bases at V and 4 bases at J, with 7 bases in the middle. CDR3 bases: TGTGCCTGGAGTGTAGGCAGGAATCAGCCCCAGCATTTT. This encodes CAWSVGRNQPQHF. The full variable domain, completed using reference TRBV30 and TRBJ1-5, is SQTIHQWPATLVQPVGSPLSLECTVEGTSNPNLYWYRQAAGRGLQLLFYSVGIGQISSEVPQNLSASRPQDRQFILSSKKLLLSDSGFYLCAWSVGRNQPQHFGDGTRLSIL.

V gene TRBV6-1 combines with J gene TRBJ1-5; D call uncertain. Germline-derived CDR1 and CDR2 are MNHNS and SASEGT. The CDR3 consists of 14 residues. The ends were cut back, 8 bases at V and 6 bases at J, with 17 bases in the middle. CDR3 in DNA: TGTGCCAGCTCGGAGGCGATCCACAGTCAGCCCCAGCATTTT. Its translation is CASSEAIHSQPQHF.

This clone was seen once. CDR3 nucleotides: TGTGCCAGTAGTATGGGGGGAGGAGGTCAGCCCCAGCATTTT. Encoded protein: CASSMGGGGQPQHF. The V call is TRBV19, the J call TRBJ1-5; D may be TRBD1 (5 bases). This CDR3 contains 14 residues. Trimming took 3 bases from V and 6 from J, leaving 12 bases between them. Germline assignment: CDR1 LNHDA and CDR2 SQIVND (reference sequence).

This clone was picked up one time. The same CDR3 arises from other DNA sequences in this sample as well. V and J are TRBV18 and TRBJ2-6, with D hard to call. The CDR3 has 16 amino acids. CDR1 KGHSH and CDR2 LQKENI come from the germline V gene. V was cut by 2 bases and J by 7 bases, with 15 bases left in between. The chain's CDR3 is CASSPDLVLGANVLTF. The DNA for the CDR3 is TGTGCCAGCTCACCAGACCTCGTGCTCGGAGCCAACGTCCTGACTTTC.

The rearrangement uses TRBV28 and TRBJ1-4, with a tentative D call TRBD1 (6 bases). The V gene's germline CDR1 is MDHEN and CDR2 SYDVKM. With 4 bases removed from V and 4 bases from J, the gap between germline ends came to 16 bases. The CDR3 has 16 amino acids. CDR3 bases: TGTGCCAGCAGTTGGCGGGGGGGCAGCCTTAATGAAAAACTGTTTTTT. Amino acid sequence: CASSWRGGSLNEKLFF.

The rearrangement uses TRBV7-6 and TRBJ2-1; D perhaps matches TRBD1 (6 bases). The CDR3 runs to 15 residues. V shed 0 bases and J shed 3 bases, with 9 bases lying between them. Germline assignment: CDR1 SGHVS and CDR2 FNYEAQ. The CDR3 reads CASSLAGQGYNEQFF. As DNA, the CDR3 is TGTGCCAGCAGCTTAGCGGGACAAGGCTACAATGAGCAGTTCTTC. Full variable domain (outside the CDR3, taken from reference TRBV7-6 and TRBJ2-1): GAGVSQSPRYKVTKRGQDVALRCDPISGHVSLYWYRQALGQGPEFLTYFNYEAQQDKSGLPNDRFSAERPEGSISTLTIQRTEQRDSAMYRCASSLAGQGYNEQFFGPGTRLTVL.

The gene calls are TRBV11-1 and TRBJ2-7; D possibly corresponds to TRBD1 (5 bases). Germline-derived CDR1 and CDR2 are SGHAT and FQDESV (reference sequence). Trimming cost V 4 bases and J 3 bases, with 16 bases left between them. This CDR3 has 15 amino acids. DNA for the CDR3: TGTGCCAGCAGCTCCCCAACAGGTTTGGGCTACGAGCAGTACTTC. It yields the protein CASSSPTGLGYEQYF.

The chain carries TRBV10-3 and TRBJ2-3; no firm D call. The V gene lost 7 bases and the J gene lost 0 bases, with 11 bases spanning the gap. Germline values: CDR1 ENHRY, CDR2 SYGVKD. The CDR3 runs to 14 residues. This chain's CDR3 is CAITLGVSTDTQYF. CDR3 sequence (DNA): TGTGCCATCACCCTAGGAGTTAGCACAGATACGCAGTATTTT.

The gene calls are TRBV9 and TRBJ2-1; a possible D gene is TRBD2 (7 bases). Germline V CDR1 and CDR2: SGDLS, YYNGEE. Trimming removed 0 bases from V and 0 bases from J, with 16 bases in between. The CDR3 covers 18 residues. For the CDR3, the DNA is TGTGCCAGCAGCGTAGCTTCTAGCGGAGGGGGCTCCTACAATGAGCAGTTCTTC. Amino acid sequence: CASSVASSGGGSYNEQFF.

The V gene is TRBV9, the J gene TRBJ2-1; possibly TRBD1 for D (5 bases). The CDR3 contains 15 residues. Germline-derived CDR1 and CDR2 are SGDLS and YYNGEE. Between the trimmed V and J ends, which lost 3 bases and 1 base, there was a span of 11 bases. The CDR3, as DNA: TGTGCCAGCAGCGGCTCAGGGAATTCCTACAATGAGCAGTTCTTC. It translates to CASSGSGNSYNEQFF. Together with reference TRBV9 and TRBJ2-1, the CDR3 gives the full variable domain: DSGVTQTPKHLITATGQRVTLRCSPRSGDLSVYWYQQSLDQGLQFLIQYYNGEERAKGNILERFSAQQFPDLHSELNLSSLELGDSALYFCASSGSGNSYNEQFFGPGTRLTVL.

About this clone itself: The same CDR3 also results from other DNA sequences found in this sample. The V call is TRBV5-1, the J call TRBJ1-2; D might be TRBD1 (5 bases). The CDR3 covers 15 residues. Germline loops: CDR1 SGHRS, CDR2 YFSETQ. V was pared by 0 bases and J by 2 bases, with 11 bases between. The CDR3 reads CASSLDGRANYGYTF. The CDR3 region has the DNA TGCGCCAGCAGCTTGGACGGCAGGGCAAACTATGGCTACACCTTC.

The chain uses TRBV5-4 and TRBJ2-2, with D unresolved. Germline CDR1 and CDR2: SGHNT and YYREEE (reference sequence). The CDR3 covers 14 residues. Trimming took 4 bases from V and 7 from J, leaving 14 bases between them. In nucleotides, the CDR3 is TGTGCCAGCAGCACTCCTTCAAGTGTCGGGGAGCTGTTTTTT. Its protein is CASSTPSSVGELFF. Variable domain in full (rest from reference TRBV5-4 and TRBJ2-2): ETGVTQSPTHLIKTRGQQVTLRCSSQSGHNTVSWYQQALGQGPQFIFQYYREEENGRGNFPPRFSGLQFPNYSSELNVNALELDDSALYLCASSTPSSVGELFFGEGSRLTVL.

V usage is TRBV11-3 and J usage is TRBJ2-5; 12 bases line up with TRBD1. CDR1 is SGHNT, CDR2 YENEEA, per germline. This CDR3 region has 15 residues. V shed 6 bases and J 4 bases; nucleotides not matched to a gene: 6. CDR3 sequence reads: CASRQGQGAGETQYF. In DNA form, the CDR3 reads TGTGCCAGCAGACAGGGACAGGGGGCGGGAGAGACCCAGTACTTC.

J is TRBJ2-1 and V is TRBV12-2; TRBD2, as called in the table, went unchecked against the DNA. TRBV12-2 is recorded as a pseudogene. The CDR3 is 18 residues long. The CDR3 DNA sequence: TGTGCAAGTCGCTTAACTCGAGTGTCTGGAGAGCGGTACAATGAGCAGTTCTTC. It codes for CASRLTRVSGERYNEQFF.

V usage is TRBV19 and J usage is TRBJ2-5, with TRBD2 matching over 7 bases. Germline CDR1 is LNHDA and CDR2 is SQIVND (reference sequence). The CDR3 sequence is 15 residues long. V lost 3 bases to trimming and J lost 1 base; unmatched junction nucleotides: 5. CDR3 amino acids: CASSIDGEGQETQYF. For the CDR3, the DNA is TGTGCCAGTAGTATCGACGGGGAGGGCCAAGAGACCCAGTACTTC.

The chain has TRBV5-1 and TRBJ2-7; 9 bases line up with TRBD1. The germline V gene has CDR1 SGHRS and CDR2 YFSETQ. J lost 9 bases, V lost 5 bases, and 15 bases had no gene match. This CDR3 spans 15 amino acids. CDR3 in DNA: TGCGCCAGCAGTTCATTCGGGACAGGGAATAACGGGCAGTACTTC. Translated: CASSSFGTGNNGQYF.

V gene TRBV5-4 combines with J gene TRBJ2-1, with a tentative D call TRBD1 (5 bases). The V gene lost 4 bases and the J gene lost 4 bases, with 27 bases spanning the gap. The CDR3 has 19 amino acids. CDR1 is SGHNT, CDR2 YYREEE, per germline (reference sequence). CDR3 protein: CASSQQNQPRGLGYNEQFF. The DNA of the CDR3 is TGTGCCAGCAGCCAACAAAACCAACCTAGGGGTCTAGGGTACAATGAGCAGTTCTTC.

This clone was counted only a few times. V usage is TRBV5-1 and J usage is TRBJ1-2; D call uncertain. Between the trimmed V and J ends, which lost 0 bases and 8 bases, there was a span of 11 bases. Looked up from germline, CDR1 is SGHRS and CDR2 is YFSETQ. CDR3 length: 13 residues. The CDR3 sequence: CASSLGPTAGYTF. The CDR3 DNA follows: TGCGCCAGCAGCTTGGGACCCACGGCCGGCTACACCTTC.

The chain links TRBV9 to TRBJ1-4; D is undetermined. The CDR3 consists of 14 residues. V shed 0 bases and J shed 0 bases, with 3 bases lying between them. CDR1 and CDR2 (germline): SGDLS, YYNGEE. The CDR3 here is CASSVGSTNEKLFF. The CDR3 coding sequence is TGTGCCAGCAGCGTAGGGTCAACTAATGAAAAACTGTTTTTT.

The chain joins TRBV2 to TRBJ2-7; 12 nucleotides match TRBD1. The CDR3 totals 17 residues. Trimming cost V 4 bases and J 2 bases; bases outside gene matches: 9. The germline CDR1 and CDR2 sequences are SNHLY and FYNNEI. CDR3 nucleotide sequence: TGTGCCAGCAGTGGAGTACCGGGACAGGGGGCGGCCTACGAGCAGTACTTC. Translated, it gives CASSGVPGQGAAYEQYF.